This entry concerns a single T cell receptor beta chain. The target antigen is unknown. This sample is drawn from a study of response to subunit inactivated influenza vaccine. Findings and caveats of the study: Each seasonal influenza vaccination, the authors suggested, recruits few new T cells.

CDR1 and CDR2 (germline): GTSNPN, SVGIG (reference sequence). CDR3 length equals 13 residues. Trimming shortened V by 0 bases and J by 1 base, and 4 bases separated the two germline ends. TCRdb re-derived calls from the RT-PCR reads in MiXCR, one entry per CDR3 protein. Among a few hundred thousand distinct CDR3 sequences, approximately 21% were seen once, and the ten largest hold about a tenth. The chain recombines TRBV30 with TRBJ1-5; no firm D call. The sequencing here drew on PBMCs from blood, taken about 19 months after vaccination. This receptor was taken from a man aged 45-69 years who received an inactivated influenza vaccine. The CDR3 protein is CAWSVGSNQPQHF. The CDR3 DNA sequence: TGTGCCTGGAGTGTAGGCAGCAATCAGCCCCAGCATTTT.